The 18 T cell receptor beta chains presented below share a single source sample, sequenced in a study of spatial heterogeneity in lung cancer. The time point is: sample taken at primary tumor resection. Extraction of whole RNA from tumor, nontumor lung or frozen PBMC preceded unsorted sequencing. MiXCR, applied by TCRdb to the 5' RACE reads, yields one record per CDR3 protein. The sample has around 40,000 distinct CDR3 sequences, under 6.5% seen once. This specimen consisted of PBMCs, obtained at surgery. The source is a male donor with early-stage non-small cell lung cancer.

V usage is TRBV4-1 and J usage is TRBJ2-1; 10 bases are a match to TRBD2. CDR1 and CDR2 from the germline V gene are MGHRA and YSYEKL. CDR3 length: 15 amino acids. V lost 4 bases and J lost 10; bases outside the gene matches: 10. Written as DNA, the CDR3 is TGCGCCAGCAGCCTGGAGGAGCGGGGGGGCTTCGAGCAGTTCTTC. It is translated as CASSLEERGGFEQFF.

This clonotype was counted ten times or more. The chain employs TRBV5-4 and TRBJ2-3, with TRBD1 identical over 7 bases. Germline CDR1 SGHNT, CDR2 YYREEE (reference sequence). V dropped 0 bases and J dropped 2; count of bases not matched to a gene: 0. The CDR3 has 14 amino acids. CDR3 protein: CASSLEGATDTQYF. DNA of the CDR3: TGTGCCAGCAGCTTGGAGGGGGCCACAGATACGCAGTATTTT. Using reference TRBV5-4 and TRBJ2-3 for the parts outside the CDR3, the full variable domain is ETGVTQSPTHLIKTRGQQVTLRCSSQSGHNTVSWYQQALGQGPQFIFQYYREEENGRGNFPPRFSGLQFPNYSSELNVNALELDDSALYLCASSLEGATDTQYFGPGTRLTVL.

This clonotype has a count of ten or more. The chain recombines TRBV14 with TRBJ2-7; D gene ambiguous. V dropped 4 bases and J dropped 0 bases, with 10 bases sitting between them. CDR1 is SGHDN and CDR2 is FVKESK in the germline V gene. The CDR3 has 14 amino acids. The CDR3 sequence is CASSLAAISYEQYF. For the CDR3, the DNA is TGTGCCAGCAGCCTCGCAGCGATCTCCTACGAGCAGTACTTC.

This clonotype is medium-sized (0.01 to 0.1%). The chain carries TRBV10-3 and TRBJ2-7; D possibly corresponds to TRBD1 (7 bases). CDR1 is ENHRY, CDR2 SYGVKD, per germline. The CDR3 length is 13 residues. V was cut by 2 bases and J by 5 bases, with 10 bases left in between. The CDR3 loop reads CAISEARGDEQYF. For the CDR3, the DNA is TGTGCCATCAGTGAGGCCAGGGGGGACGAGCAGTACTTC.

This clonotype was picked up many times. V is TRBV7-2 and J is TRBJ2-5; D call uncertain. The V end lost 8 bases, the J end lost 1 base, and 11 bases lay between the germline ends. In germline, CDR1 is SGHTA, CDR2 FQGNSA. The CDR3 covers 13 residues. The CDR3 protein is CASFRSPQETQYF. Written as DNA, the CDR3 is TGTGCCAGCTTTCGGTCACCCCAAGAGACCCAGTACTTC.

This clonotype was seen at least ten times. The V and J genes are TRBV3-1 and TRBJ2-7; 9 bases are a match to TRBD1. From germline, CDR1 is LGHDT and CDR2 YNNKEL (reference sequence). This CDR3 is built from 16 residues. V was clipped by 5 bases and J by 1 base; unmatched bases: 9. The CDR3 region has the DNA TGTGCCAGCAGCGGGCGAAGTGGGACAGGGTCCTACGAGCAGTACTTC. It translates to CASSGRSGTGSYEQYF.

The chain combines TRBV5-4 with TRBJ1-1; D perhaps matches TRBD1 (6 bases). This CDR3 is 13 amino acids long. The germline gives CDR1 SGHNT, CDR2 YYREEE (reference sequence). The V end lost 4 bases, the J end lost 6 bases, and 13 bases lay between the germline ends. The CDR3 reads CASSVAQGAEAFF. The CDR3 DNA is TGTGCCAGCAGCGTTGCACAGGGTGCTGAAGCTTTCTTT.

This chain uses TRBV6-1 with TRBJ1-4, with a tentative D call TRBD1 (5 bases). The CDR3 is made up of 14 amino acids. From germline, CDR1 is MNHNS and CDR2 SASEGT. Trimming cost V 7 bases and J 0 bases, with 9 bases left between them. CDR3 sequence (DNA): TGTGCCAGCAAGACAGAAGCAACTAATGAAAAACTGTTTTTT. Residues: CASKTEATNEKLFF.

This clonotype has ten or more counts. CDR3: CSVESGYEQYF. The CDR3 DNA reads as TGCAGCGTTGAAAGCGGGTACGAGCAGTACTTC. V gene TRBV29-1 combines with J gene TRBJ2-7, with D perhaps matching TRBD2 (6 bases). V was cut by 2 bases and J by 4 bases, with 6 bases left in between. Germline CDR1 SQVTM, CDR2 ANQGSEA. The CDR3 has 11 residues.

This clonotype was seen ten or more times. The chain links TRBV4-1 to TRBJ1-3; perhaps TRBD1 as D (5 bases). Germline assignment: CDR1 MGHRA and CDR2 YSYEKL. The V end was cut by 5 bases, the J end by 1 base, with 12 bases between. The CDR3 sequence is 15 residues long. The DNA of the CDR3 is TGCGCCAGCAGCTCCCGCACAGGTTCTGGAAACACCATATATTTT. This translates into CASSSRTGSGNTIYF.

This clonotype was seen a handful of times. The chain recombines TRBV6-5 with TRBJ2-1, with TRBD2 matching 8 bases. The J segment lost 1 base and the V segment lost 7 bases, leaving 12 bases of the junction unmatched. CDR1 MNHEY and CDR2 SVGAGI come from the germline V gene. The CDR3 spans 17 residues. The CDR3 coding sequence is TGTGCCAGCACCCAGAGGCGGGGGGCCTATTCCTACAATGAGCAGTTCTTC. As protein: CASTQRRGAYSYNEQFF.

This clonotype was seen ten or more times. V usage is TRBV4-3 and J usage is TRBJ1-1; 9 bases match TRBD1. The J segment lost 5 bases and the V segment lost 4 bases, leaving 11 bases of the junction unmatched. There are 16 residues in the CDR3. The germline V gene encodes CDR1 LGHNA and CDR2 YSLEER. The CDR3 spells CASSRINRGRVTEAFF. In DNA, the CDR3 is TGCGCCAGCAGCCGAATAAACAGGGGGCGCGTAACTGAAGCTTTCTTT.

Note on this clonotype: At one end the junction does not follow the germline gene, possibly because of a read error. This chain links TRBV20-1 with TRBJ2-1; 7 bases line up with TRBD1. The CDR3 is 14 residues long. CDR1 is DFQATT, CDR2 SNEGSKA, per germline (reference sequence). The CDR3 coding sequence is TGCGGTGCTGCTCGACAGGGTTCCTACAATGAGCAGTTCTTC. Translated, it gives CGAARQGSYNEQFF.

This clonotype has at least ten counts. The chain uses TRBV6-5 and TRBJ2-7; 7 bases agree with TRBD1. The CDR3 is 13 residues long. Germline loops: CDR1 MNHEY, CDR2 SVGAGI. Unmatched junction bases numbered 5, after V lost 6 bases and J lost 3 bases. The CDR3 here is CASSRDSIYEQYF. In DNA form, the CDR3 reads TGTGCCAGCAGCAGGGACAGTATCTACGAGCAGTACTTC.

This clonotype occurred many times. The rearrangement uses TRBV12-5 and TRBJ1-1; perhaps TRBD1 as D (5 bases). Between the trimmed V and J ends, which lost 6 bases and 5 bases, there was a span of 13 bases. The CDR3 sequence is 13 residues long. Germline assignment: CDR1 LGHNT and CDR2 FRNRAP. The CDR3 region is CASGPGFETEAFF. DNA for the CDR3: TGTGCTAGTGGCCCAGGGTTTGAGACTGAAGCTTTCTTT.

This clonotype has at least ten counts. This chain joins TRBV18 and TRBJ1-1; D gene ambiguous. The CDR3 covers 17 residues. V was trimmed by 3 bases and J by 0 bases, leaving 17 bases between them. Germline loops: CDR1 KGHSH, CDR2 LQKENI. This CDR3 is CASSPAALFIMNTEAFF. DNA for the CDR3: TGTGCCAGCTCACCGGCAGCTCTCTTTATTATGAACACTGAAGCTTTCTTT.

This clonotype was picked up one time. With a much larger clone just one base away, this may be a read error. The genes are TRBV4-1 and TRBJ1-5; no definite D call. Germline assignment: CDR1 MGHRA and CDR2 YSYEKL. This CDR3 has 13 amino acids. The V end lost 2 bases, the J end lost 5 bases, and 7 bases lay between the germline ends. The CDR3 is CASSQSVYQPQHF. For the CDR3, the DNA is TGCGCCAGCAGCCAAAGTGTGTATCAGCCCCAGCATTTT.

This clonotype came up many times. The chain joins TRBV10-3 to TRBJ1-2; tentative D call: TRBD1 (5 bases). Trimming removed 2 bases at V and 2 bases at J, with 9 bases between. The CDR3 is 14 amino acids. Germline V gene data show CDR1 as ENHRY and CDR2 as SYGVKD. CDR3 sequence reads: CAISEGGTNYGYTF. DNA of the CDR3: TGTGCCATCAGTGAGGGAGGGACGAACTATGGCTACACCTTC.